This is a list of T cell receptor beta chains from one sample in a study of blood T cell repertoires in COVID-19. This table comes from immunoSEQ multiplex PCR, and its TCRdb copy is limited to in-frame clones, with some not included. The sample consists of 650,000 to 800,000 clones, just under 90% of them appearing once. Sequencing was done on a sample of peripheral blood. The receptors stem from a woman aged 18-29 years with acute or convalescent COVID-19. Each CDR3 is given with its conserved first and last residue.

J,V,CDR3
TRBJ1-1,TRBV3-1/TRBV3-2,CASSRGGNTEAFF
TRBJ1-2,TRBV5-5,CASSPDLFYGYTF
TRBJ2-3,TRBV2,CASSRQGTSTDTQYF
TRBJ1-1,TRBV5-1,CASSTQNTEAFF
TRBJ2-1,TRBV6-2/TRBV6-3,CASSYGTDYNEQFF
TRBJ1-5,TRBV6-1,CASSEAVTGEWGQPQHF
TRBJ2-3,TRBV5-1,CASSLEGLAGGLDTQYF
TRBJ1-3,TRBV24-1,CATSNRGGNTIYF
TRBJ2-7,TRBV12-5,CASGLAREKGQYF
TRBJ1-2,TRBV7-8,CASSSRDRSRGYTF
TRBJ2-3,TRBV3-1/TRBV3-2,CASSREVEGTDTQYF
TRBJ1-5,TRBV10-3,CATGQPSNQPQHF
TRBJ2-1,TRBV2,CASRPGQGFWNEQFF
TRBJ1-3,TRBV11-2,CASSSRQGPLSTIYF
TRBJ2-3,TRBV14,CASSQRSGGSTDTQYF
TRBJ2-5,TRBV6-5,CASSPIGAYQETQYF
TRBJ1-1,TRBV7-2,CASTRTVNTEAFF
TRBJ1-3,TRBV10-2,CASEGQGARGNTIYF
TRBJ1-6,TRBV10-2,CASSPTGGSPLHF
TRBJ1-5,TRBV5-3,CARRRTQGASNQPQHF
TRBJ1-2,TRBV11-2,CASSLDRQNAVYGYTF
TRBJ2-2,TRBV6-5,CASTRMSVQAGELFF
TRBJ2-2,TRBV3-1/TRBV3-2,CASSHGWVWRDVTGELFF
TRBJ1-2,TRBV7-6,CASSSYGGEQGTDYGYTF
TRBJ2-2,TRBV24-1,CATSGPGPNTGELFF